The text below deals with one T cell receptor (beta chain). These data are taken from a study of blood T cell repertoires in COVID-19. Study-level information: The United States, Italy and Spain supplied acute and convalescent COVID-19 samples. T cells, B-cell-depleted T cells, or PBMCs supplied cDNA or gDNA.

Per the authors' pipeline: Cell counts per sample came from amplifying reference gene primers. Assay used: immunoSEQ multiplex PCR; TCRdb lists only in-frame clones, some missing. V and J calls and clone size come straight from that table; D and trimming were deduced from the DNA. The sample has some 150,000 clones, about 90% seen once; the top ten hold over 35%. This CDR3 has 15 residues. The V and J ends lost 2 bases and 6 bases, in that order; junction bases with no gene match: 8. Germline CDR1 SGHRS, CDR2 YFSETQ. This chain connects TRBV5-1 to TRBJ2-3; 8 nucleotides agree with TRBD2. The sequenced material came from peripheral blood. The TCR sequence derives from a man in his forties or fifties who had recovered from COVID-19. CDR3 in amino acids: CASSFGTSNLDTQYF. The DNA of the CDR3 is TGCGCCAGCAGCTTCGGGACTAGTAATCTCGATACGCAGTATTTT.